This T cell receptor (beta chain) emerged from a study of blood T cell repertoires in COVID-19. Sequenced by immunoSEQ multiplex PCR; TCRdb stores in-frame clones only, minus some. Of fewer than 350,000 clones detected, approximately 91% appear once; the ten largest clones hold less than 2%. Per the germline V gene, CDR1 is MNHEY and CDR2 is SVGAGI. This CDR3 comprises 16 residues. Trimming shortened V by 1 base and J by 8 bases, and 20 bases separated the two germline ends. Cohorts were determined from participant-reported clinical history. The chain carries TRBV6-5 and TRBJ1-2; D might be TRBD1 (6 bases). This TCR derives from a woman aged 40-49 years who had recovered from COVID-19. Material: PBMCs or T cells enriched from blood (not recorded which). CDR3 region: CASSYYGAGALSGYTF. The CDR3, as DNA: TGTGCCAGCAGTTACTATGGGGCAGGGGCTCTATCCGGCTACACCTTC.